A single sample gave rise to the 14 T cell receptor beta chains below, sequenced in a study of blood T cell repertoires in COVID-19. Measured with immunoSEQ multiplex PCR; TCRdb has only the in-frame clones, and not every one. The sample has more than 200,000 clones, 70% to 90% seen once. The specimen sequenced was PBMCs or T cells enriched from blood (not recorded which). These TCRs come from a man younger than 45 with acute COVID-19.

The rearrangement links TRBV4-1 to TRBJ2-2, with D perhaps matching TRBD2 (6 bases). V lost 7 bases and J lost 2, with 8 bases in between. The germline CDR1 and CDR2 sequences are MGHRA and YSYEKL. This CDR3 contains 13 residues. This CDR3 is CASNGGNTGELFF. The CDR3 DNA reads as TGCGCCAGCAACGGGGGTAACACCGGGGAGCTGTTTTTT.

V and J are TRBV12-5 and TRBJ1-2; D call uncertain. Deletions cut 8 bases from V and 5 bases from J, with 12 bases between. The CDR3 length is 12 residues. Per germline, CDR1 LGHNT and CDR2 FRNRAP. This CDR3 reads CASTRTDYGYTF. The CDR3 region has the DNA TGTGCTAGTACTAGGACGGATTATGGCTACACCTTC.

The chain combines TRBV7-9 with TRBJ1-1, with D possibly matching TRBD1 (6 bases). The V end was cut by 6 bases, the J end by 0 bases, with 8 bases between. The CDR3 is made up of 13 amino acids. Germline values: CDR1 SEHNR, CDR2 FQNEAQ (reference sequence). CDR3 sequence reads: CASRDRLNTEAFF. The CDR3 nucleotides read TGTGCCAGCAGAGACAGGCTGAACACTGAAGCTTTCTTT.

This clone was seen once. This chain links TRBV4-1 with TRBJ1-1; D not certain. V was shortened by 2 bases and J by 4 bases, with 8 bases between the two germline ends. This CDR3 is built from 13 residues. The germline gives CDR1 MGHRA, CDR2 YSYEKL. Here the CDR3 reads CASSQPLFTEAFF. CDR3 DNA: TGCGCCAGCAGCCAACCCCTTTTCACTGAAGCTTTCTTT.

The V call is TRBV3-1 (or the pseudogene TRBV3-2), the J call TRBJ2-5; D not resolved. Germline V CDR1 and CDR2: LGHDT, YNNKEL (reference sequence). Trimming pared 0 bases from V and 4 bases from J, leaving 12 bases between. The CDR3 runs 15 residues. CDR3 sequence reads: CASSQEGSSVETQYF. The CDR3 nucleotides read TGTGCCAGCAGCCAAGAGGGCTCGTCTGTAGAGACCCAGTACTTC.

The chain has TRBV10-2 and TRBJ2-1; 8 bases map to TRBD2. The CDR3 has 16 amino acids. The ends lost 6 bases at V and 5 bases at J; junction bases unmatched: 12. Germline values: CDR1 WSHSY, CDR2 SAAADI. CDR3 bases: TGCGCCAGCAGCCCGCTAGCGGGTACTCTAAACAATGAGCAGTTCTTC. Its protein is CASSPLAGTLNNEQFF.

This rearrangement joins TRBV4-1 to TRBJ2-7, with TRBD1 matching 10 bases. V shed 2 bases, J shed 2 bases, and the junction held 6 bases outside the gene matches. The CDR3 runs to 16 residues. Germline loops: CDR1 MGHRA, CDR2 YSYEKL. CDR3 loop: CASSQRGTGVTYEQYF. The CDR3 DNA follows: TGCGCCAGCAGCCAACGGGGGACAGGGGTAACCTACGAGCAGTACTTC.

This clone came up a few times. This sample includes further DNA sequences coding for the same CDR3. DNA of the CDR3: TGTGCCAGCAGGGACACCTACGAGCAGTACTTC. This encodes CASRDTYEQYF. This chain joins TRBV2 and TRBJ2-7; possibly TRBD1 for D (5 bases). Trimming removed 6 bases at V and 2 bases at J, with 5 bases between. CDR3 length: 11 residues. The germline CDR1 and CDR2 sequences are SNHLY and FYNNEI.

The J gene is TRBJ2-6, the V gene TRBV5-1; D remains ambiguous. From germline, CDR1 is SGHRS and CDR2 YFSETQ. This CDR3 is 15 amino acids long. V gave up 4 bases and J gave up 2 bases, with 10 bases separating them. CDR3 region: CASSPSVAGANVLTF. In DNA form, the CDR3 reads TGCGCCAGCAGCCCCAGTGTGGCTGGGGCCAACGTCCTGACTTTC.

V usage is TRBV7-6 and J usage is TRBJ1-5; the D gene is possibly TRBD1 (6 bases). CDR3 length: 14 residues. The V and J ends lost 5 bases and 4 bases respectively, with 12 bases between them. The germline gives CDR1 SGHVS, CDR2 FNYEAQ. CDR3 coding DNA: TGTGCCAGCAGCAAGGACAGCTCGAATCAGCCCCAGCATTTT. Translated, it gives CASSKDSSNQPQHF. The whole variable domain, filled in from reference TRBV7-6 and TRBJ1-5, reads GAGVSQSPRYKVTKRGQDVALRCDPISGHVSLYWYRQALGQGPEFLTYFNYEAQQDKSGLPNDRFSAERPEGSISTLTIQRTEQRDSAMYRCASSKDSSNQPQHFGDGTRLSIL.

The CDR3 region is CASSWSGGAGGETQYF. As DNA, the CDR3 is TGTGCCAGCAGTTGGAGCGGGGGGGCAGGTGGAGAGACCCAGTACTTC. The chain combines TRBV27 with TRBJ2-5, with 10 bases that match TRBD2. The V gene end was trimmed by 4 bases and the J gene end by 4 bases; junction bases not matched to a gene: 9. The CDR3 spans 16 residues. Germline V gene lookup returns CDR1 MNHEY and CDR2 SMNVEV (reference sequence).

J is TRBJ2-1 and V is TRBV7-9; TRBD2 agrees at 11 bases. V shed 4 bases and J 8 bases; nucleotides not matched to a gene: 13. This CDR3 region has 17 residues. Germline V lookup: CDR1 SEHNR, CDR2 FQNEAQ (reference sequence). The CDR3 spells CASSSAQRSGGAHEQFF. As DNA, the CDR3 is TGTGCCAGCAGCTCCGCCCAGCGTAGCGGGGGGGCCCATGAGCAGTTCTTC.

V gene TRBV15 combines with J gene TRBJ2-6; no definite D call. This CDR3 is built from 15 residues. Germline lookup yields CDR1 LNHNV and CDR2 YYDKDF (reference sequence). The V gene lost 0 bases and the J gene lost 1 base, with 4 bases spanning the gap. The CDR3 protein is CATSRDQSGANVLTF. As DNA, the CDR3 is TGTGCCACCAGCAGAGACCAATCTGGGGCCAACGTCCTGACTTTC.

This chain links TRBV18 with TRBJ2-6; D is uncertain. Germline V gives CDR1 KGHSH, CDR2 LQKENI. Trimming took 6 bases from V and 0 from J, leaving 12 bases between them. CDR3 length: 16 residues. CDR3 protein: CASSVRHTSGANVLTF. CDR3 nucleotides: TGTGCCAGCTCGGTTCGACACACCTCTGGGGCCAACGTCCTGACTTTC.